This is a list of T cell receptor beta chains from one sample in a study of shared clonotypes between healthy human individuals. TCRdb's table, derived via immunoSEQ multiplex PCR, lists solely in-frame clones and lacks some. The top ten clones hold approximately 0.13% of a sample with under 2,500,000 clones, almost 96% of them seen once. The sequencing sample was made of naive CD4+ T cells sorted from blood. These receptors originate from a man between 18 and 29 years old in good health. Both conserved end residues are part of each CDR3. D genes are given only for firm matches. Only some rows state a clone size, as once, few, many or a class for expanded clones.

V	size	J	D	DNA	CDR3
TRBV27	.	TRBJ2-7	TRBD1	TGTGCCAGCAGTTTAAAGTGGGTGACAGGGGGCAGTAGTCACTACGAGCAGTACTTC	CASSLKWVTGGSSHYEQYF
TRBV7-2	once	TRBJ2-3	.	TGTGCCAGCAGCTTAGGCGGCAGGCCAGATACGCAGTATTTT	CASSLGGRPDTQYF
TRBV7-9	.	TRBJ2-7	TRBD2	TGTGCCAGCGCCGTTAGCGGGGGGAACGAGCAGTACTTC	CASAVSGGNEQYF
TRBV7-6	.	TRBJ2-1	.	TGTGCCAGCAGCCTTGAGCAGGGAATTGAGCAGTTCTTC	CASSLEQGIEQFF
TRBV30	once	TRBJ2-5	TRBD1	TGTGCCTGGGACAGGGGCGGGGAGACCCAGTACTTC	CAWDRGGETQYF
TRBV5-1	.	TRBJ1-4	.	TGCGCCAGCAGCTTGGGGGGGAACGTTCGAGAAAAACTGTTTTTT	CASSLGGNVREKLFF
TRBV19	.	TRBJ1-5	TRBD1	TGTGCCAGTAGGGCCACAGGGGGCAATCAGCCCCAGCATTTT	CASRATGGNQPQHF
TRBV6-1	.	TRBJ1-6	.	TGTGCCAGCAGTCCTGAAGTGAATTCACCCCTCCACTTT	CASSPEVNSPLHF
TRBV28	.	TRBJ1-2	TRBD1	TGTGCCAGCGGACAGGGTTTGGGCTATGGCTACACCTTC	CASGQGLGYGYTF
TRBV28	.	TRBJ1-2	.	TGTGCCAGCAGCGGTCGGGTGGGATACTATGGCTACACCTTC	CASSGRVGYYGYTF
TRBV6-1	.	TRBJ2-7	.	TGTGCCAGCAGTGAGGGCACAATCATCTACGAGCAGTACTTC	CASSEGTIIYEQYF
TRBV6-6	.	TRBJ2-3	TRBD2	TGTGCCAGTTTCTTTAGCGGGAGAACAGATACGCAGTATTTT	CASFFSGRTDTQYF
TRBV6-5	.	TRBJ2-7	.	TGTGCCAGCCAGACGAGCTCCTACGAGCAGTACTTC	CASQTSSYEQYF
TRBV5-4	.	TRBJ2-5	TRBD1	TGTGCCAGCAGCTTGACAGGGGCGGGCGAGACCCAGTACTTC	CASSLTGAGETQYF
TRBV27	.	TRBJ1-4	.	TGTGCCAGCAGTTTATATGGGAGGGAGGCAACTAATGAAAAACTGTTTTTT	CASSLYGREATNEKLFF
TRBV5-1	.	TRBJ2-1	.	TGCGCCAGCAGCCCCACGGCTGTCAATGAGCAGTTCTTC	CASSPTAVNEQFF
TRBV27	.	TRBJ1-2	TRBD1	TGTGCCAGCAGTTTAACAGGGGGCTTTGGCTACACCTTC	CASSLTGGFGYTF
TRBV7-2	.	TRBJ2-7	TRBD1	TGTGCCAGCAGCTCAAGCCTCCGGGACAGGCCCTCCTACGAGCAGTACTTC	CASSSSLRDRPSYEQYF
TRBV5-1	.	TRBJ1-2	TRBD1	TGCGCCAGCAGCTCCGGGACAGACTTTTATGGCTACACCTTC	CASSSGTDFYGYTF
TRBV9	once	TRBJ2-2	.	TGTGCCAGCAGCGTAGTGGGCATTAACACCGGGGAGCTGTTTTTT	CASSVVGINTGELFF
TRBV30	once	TRBJ2-1	TRBD1	TGTGCCTGGGATAAGGGGGACAGGCTGAATGAGCAGTTCTTC	CAWDKGDRLNEQFF
TRBV28	.	TRBJ1-4	.	TGTGCCAGCAGTTTGTGGGACGTTGGGGAAAAACTGTTTTTT	CASSLWDVGEKLFF
TRBV5-4	once	TRBJ1-1	.	TGTGCCAGCAGCGTACAGGGATTTAAAGCTTTCTTT	CASSVQGFKAFF
TRBV28	.	TRBJ1-2	TRBD1	TGTGCCAGCAGACGGACAGGGGTAAACTATGGCTACACCTTC	CASRRTGVNYGYTF
TRBV5-1	.	TRBJ1-4	.	TGCGCCAGCAGCCAGTTGGGGGAAAAACTGTTTTTT	CASSQLGEKLFF
TRBV12-5	.	TRBJ2-1	TRBD2	TGTGCTAGTGGTTGGGGAGGGAAGAGCCCCAATGAGCAGTTCTTC	CASGWGGKSPNEQFF
TRBV7-9	once	TRBJ1-2	.	TGTGCCAGCAGCTTAGTGCTAGCTGGCTACACCTTC	CASSLVLAGYTF
TRBV6-5	.	TRBJ2-1	TRBD2	TGTGCCAGCAGTTCCGTGACTAGCGGGATAGCGAATGAGCAGTTCTTC	CASSSVTSGIANEQFF
TRBV6-1	.	TRBJ1-1	.	TGTGCCAGCAGTGAACAGGCTAACACTGAAGCTTTCTTT	CASSEQANTEAFF
TRBV11-2	.	TRBJ2-5	TRBD2	TGTGCCAGCAGCTTCGCGGGGGTCCAAGAGACCCAGTACTTC	CASSFAGVQETQYF
TRBV28	once	TRBJ1-1	.	TGTGCCAGCAGTCCCACCACAGGGATTAATGAAGCTTTCTTT	CASSPTTGINEAFF
TRBV2	.	TRBJ1-1	.	TGTGCCACTTCCAAGGAGGCGAACACTGAAGCTTTCTTT	CATSKEANTEAFF